Reported below is one T cell receptor (beta chain). Its antigen target is currently unknown. No qualities accompany the bases; no much larger clone lies one base away. The germline V gene sets CDR1 to SGDLS and CDR2 to YYNGEE. Reading from cysteine to phenylalanine, the CDR3 counts 13 amino acids. The DNA shown is the 39-base CDR3, in frame from base 1. V is clipped by 4 bases and J by 8 bases, and the sequence between their germline boundaries is 15 bases long. This sample is part of a study of T cells after yellow fever vaccination (dated by TCRdb to the late 2010s). Study-level background: The SMART-Seq v4 Ultra Low Input RNA kit was used to prepare libraries from fractions with low cell numbers. To follow T-cell clones before and after primary and booster YFV17D yellow fever vaccination, bulk TCR alpha and beta repertoires were sequenced over time. The cohort comprised two healthy male donors, one aged 18 to 30 and one aged 30 to 40 years. Blood was drawn at multiple timepoints before and after primary and secondary immunization, with bulk PBMC replicates and cell subsets isolated.

TCR cDNA was made using 5'RACE template switching, a step that added a universal primer site and unique molecular identifiers. cDNA synthesis was primed from both the TCR alpha and TCR beta constant segments. Two PCR steps were used to amplify libraries, with sample barcodes and sequencing adapters being added in the second step. Sequencing of libraries was done on Illumina HiSeq 2500 (2x100 bp) or NovaSeq (2x150 bp). In the source study's methods: Demultiplexing of reads and collapsing into UMI consensus sequences were performed with MIGEC, and V(D)J alignment was carried out with MiXCR. Vaccine-responding clonotypes were defined with edgeR using replicate PBMC samples, requiring FDR below 0.01 and a log2 fold change above 5 up to day 15. CD4 or CD8 identity was assigned to each bulk clonotype according to whether the clonotype was present at higher abundance in the sequenced CD4 repertoire or the sequenced CD8 repertoire. TCRdb redid the processing of the public reads, applying fastp at Q25 and MiXCR, and retained in-frame beta chains. Each CDR3 protein gets just one entry, which takes the most common genes and DNA from the rows behind it. The V and J calls were determined by TCRdb, not by the authors. The sample table lists about 330,000 distinct CDR3 sequences, 6.8% of them with a count of one. The ten largest clones represent about a sixth of the sample.

Study-wide findings and limitations: A small share of clonotypes was detected in both CD4 and CD8 compartments, with the overlap likely arising from convergent recombination. Computational filtering was needed because FACS-sorted repertoires could contain abundant contaminating clonotypes from the bulk population. The study included only a couple of donors, which limits how far the findings can be generalized. Compared with the primary T-cell response, the secondary T-cell response was weaker but faster, peaking on day 5 rather than day 15. After the booster, most clones that had expanded after primary vaccination were detected again (almost 97% of CD4 and around nine tenths of CD8), suggesting broad maintenance of memory.

The treatment or condition tag for this specimen amounts to: live attenuated yellow fever vaccine strain. At every blood-draw timepoint, two biological replicates of bulk PBMCs were collected. PBMCs were isolated from peripheral blood using a standard Ficoll-Paque protocol. TriZol was used to extract RNA from bulk PBMCs, from CD4 and CD8 fractions, and from dextramer-positive and dextramer-negative fractions. This material consisted of PBMCs, taken approximately 47 days after the first yellow fever vaccination. The chain employs TRBV9 and TRBJ1-2, and the D gene may be TRBD1, 5 bases matching. The origin of this receptor is a man aged 18 to 35 who received the YFV17D yellow fever vaccine. The base sequence is TGTGCCAGCAGCCAGGGACGGGCGGAAGGCTACACCTTC. The resulting protein is CASSQGRAEGYTF.